This TCR beta chain was found in a study of OX40 agonist ivuxolimab in advanced cancers. Study in general: Ivuxolimab, which patients received intravenously every 2 weeks, was dosed at 0.01 to 10 mg/kg. Study-wide findings and caveats: At doses 0.1 to 3.0 mg/kg, CD4+ and CD8+ clones expanded. Expanded clones were, on average, more numerous among CD8+ T cells than CD4+.

Sequencing was performed with immunoSEQ multiplex PCR; in TCRdb, only in-frame clones are kept and a portion is missing. The data show 45,000 to 50,000 clones, roughly 85% seen once. A word on this clone: Its antigen is as yet unknown.

The specimen was CD4+ or CD8+ T cells sorted from blood, collected in a trial of the OX40 agonist ivuxolimab. The origin of this receptor is an adult with an advanced solid tumor such as melanoma, head and neck, liver or kidney cancer.

As DNA, the CDR3 is TGCGCCAGCCGACAGAACTACGAGCAGTACTTC. It is translated as CASRQNYEQYF. The gene calls are TRBV5-1 and TRBJ2-7; D possibly corresponds to TRBD1 (5 bases). CDR1 and CDR2 (germline): SGHRS, YFSETQ. There are 11 residues in the CDR3. V was clipped by 7 bases and J by 3 bases, with 8 bases between them.